Reported below is one T cell receptor beta chain. Trimming at V came to 6 bases and at J to 5 bases, leaving 14 bases not matched to a gene. This CDR3 spans 17 amino acids. Looked up from germline, CDR1 is SGHAT and CDR2 is FQNNGV. The data originate from a study of blood T cell repertoires in COVID-19. Looking at the study overall: Acute-phase and convalescent COVID-19 samples originated in the United States, Italy and Spain. T cells, B-cell-depleted T cells, or PBMCs supplied cDNA or gDNA.

Per the authors' pipeline: Reference gene primer amplification gave estimated nucleated cell counts. Some clones are missing from TCRdb's copy, which holds only in-frame ones; the method was immunoSEQ multiplex PCR. The V and J calls and the clone size are those of that table, but D and trimming were determined from the DNA. This table has 150,000 to 200,000 clones, approximately 85% appearing once. The sequenced material came from peripheral blood. The source is a woman aged 80 or older with COVID-19, enrolled during active disease. The chain combines TRBV11-2 with TRBJ2-3; TRBD1 matches 10 bases. CDR3 sequence reads: CASRTSKGQGQGDTQYF. The CDR3 DNA is TGTGCCAGCAGGACCTCAAAGGGACAGGGGCAGGGAGATACGCAGTATTTT.